The present TCR beta chain was sequenced within a study of chemoradiotherapy in HPV16-positive cancers (dated by TCRdb to about 2022). Turning to the overall study: Candidate HPV-specific T-cell clones and common TCR motifs were defined through functional T-cell assays on cells from a couple of HPV16-positive patients. The study set out to ask whether T-cell immunity against the HPV oncoproteins E6 and E7 changes over the course of chemoradiotherapy and whether that immunity affects survival. The candidate HPV-specific TCRs and motifs were subsequently tracked in TCR repertoires obtained from fewer than 95 patients with HPV-related cancers. What the work shows at the level of the full study, not this receptor alone: Expansion of candidate HPV-specific clones and E7-related TCR motifs was observed in the tumor microenvironment during treatment, whereas no such expansion was observed for non-HPV-specific T cells. Among HPV16-positive patients, expansion of HPV-responsive T cells during chemoradiotherapy was associated with better recurrence-free survival. The functional definition of HPV-specific T cells came from only two HPV16-positive patients, and the survival association was reported for HPV16-positive patients.

Preparation of the library involved the immunoSEQ multiplex PCR assay. TCRdb limited this immuneACCESS table to in-frame rearrangements with V and J called. A share of clones is missing; checked studies link under half to unresolved V genes, and the rest is unexplained. This sample holds 6,000 to 7,500 clones; about 89% were observed only once. The top ten hold 3.7% of the sample. For this clone: Its binding antigen is unknown. No quality values exist for individual bases; no much larger clone is one base distant.

The germline V gene encodes CDR1 MNHEY and CDR2 SMNVEV (reference sequence). Deletion took 6 bases off V and 6 bases off J, with a span of 21 bases between the germline ends. There are 16 amino acids in the CDR3, from cysteine to phenylalanine inclusive. The only DNA kept is the CDR3, 48 bases in frame from the first base. Repertoires were sampled repeatedly over the course of chemoradiotherapy so that clonal expansion in the tumor microenvironment could be followed. This TCR was sampled from a human donor with HPV-associated anogenital cancer. Recombination connected TRBV27 to TRBJ2-1; a tentative D call is TRBD1 (5 bases match). Sampling took place from a patient who underwent chemoradiotherapy. The bases are TGTGCCAGCAGCCCCCTTTCAGGGTGGTCCGGCAATGAGCAGTTCTTC. This sequence encodes CASSPLSGWSGNEQFF.